Shown below are 21 T cell receptor beta chains from a single sample sequenced in a study of cytomegalovirus exposure and HLA in healthy donors. Vbeta (60) and Jbeta (13) primers were used in the PCR. Only in-frame clones appear in the TCRdb table, and some are missing; sequencing was by immunoSEQ multiplex PCR. This sample contains around 210,000 clones. The sequencing input was PBMCs. All receptors come from a woman aged 30 to 39 in good health and CMV-seropositive.

The rearrangement joins TRBV18 to TRBJ1-1; 7 bases align to TRBD1. The V and J ends lost 4 bases and 6 bases, in that order; junction bases with no gene match: 11. Germline loops: CDR1 KGHSH, CDR2 LQKENI. The CDR3 is 15 residues long. CDR3 sequence (DNA): TGTGCCAGCTCACTCGCACAGGGGACCGACGCTGAAGCTTTCTTT. Protein: CASSLAQGTDAEAFF.

On this clone itself: No conserved phenylalanine or tryptophan ends this CDR3, so it is likely a read error. The CDR3 coding sequence is TGTGCCAGCAGTGGCCTAGTCCGAACCGGGGAGCTGTTTCTT. This codes for CASSGLVRTGELFL. The V gene is TRBV2, the J gene TRBJ2-2; D unclear. The ends were cut back, 4 bases at V and 5 bases at J, with 11 bases in the middle. CDR1 is SNHLY and CDR2 is FYNNEI in the germline V gene. The CDR3 sequence is 14 residues long.

The chain employs TRBV7-2 and TRBJ2-7; 10 positions agree with TRBD1. Germline CDR1 is SGHTA and CDR2 is FQGNSA. The CDR3 sequence is 15 residues long. Trimming cost V 6 bases and J 4 bases; bases outside gene matches: 9. The chain's CDR3 is CASSLTGTGVYEQYF. CDR3 DNA: TGTGCCAGCAGTCTAACCGGGACAGGGGTGTACGAGCAGTACTTC.

The chain couples TRBV5-6 to TRBJ1-1, with a tentative D call TRBD1 (5 bases). The CDR3 has 13 residues. Trimming stripped 4 bases from V and 7 bases from J, with 14 bases between. The V gene's germline CDR1 is SGHDT and CDR2 YYEEEE. This CDR3 is CASSARVWGEAFF. The DNA of the CDR3 is TGTGCCAGCAGCGCCAGGGTGTGGGGTGAAGCTTTCTTT.

The V call is TRBV11-2, the J call TRBJ2-1; D possibly corresponds to TRBD2 (6 bases). Trimming shortened V by 3 bases and J by 8 bases, and 14 bases separated the two germline ends. Germline CDR1 SGHAT, CDR2 FQNNGV. This CDR3 region has 14 residues. Here the CDR3 DNA reads TGTGCCAGCAGCTTGGGACTGGATAGTTATGAGCAGTTCTTC. This translates into CASSLGLDSYEQFF.

The chain recombines TRBV10-3 with TRBJ2-7; 10 nucleotides line up with TRBD1. The CDR3 is 14 amino acids. After removal of 5 bases from V and 3 bases from J, the junction contained 4 bases not matched to a gene. Germline V CDR1 and CDR2: ENHRY, SYGVKD. CDR3 nucleotides: TGTGCCATCAGTCCGGGACAGGGGAACTACGAGCAGTACTTC. It encodes CAISPGQGNYEQYF.

The genes are TRBV4-2 and TRBJ2-5; 9 bases match TRBD2. There are 16 residues in the CDR3. Per germline, CDR1 LGHNA and CDR2 YNFKEQ. V gave up 0 bases and J gave up 4 bases; unmatched junction bases: 6. The CDR3 is CASSQDTASGVETQYF. The CDR3 region has the DNA TGTGCCAGCAGCCAAGATACGGCTAGCGGGGTAGAGACCCAGTACTTC.

This sequence joins TRBV6-1 and TRBJ2-1; D is ambiguous. The CDR3 runs to 13 residues. V was clipped by 5 bases and J by 5 bases, with 10 bases between them. In germline, CDR1 is MNHNS, CDR2 SASEGT. The CDR3 spells CASSPPVHNEQFF. CDR3 nucleotide sequence: TGTGCCAGCAGTCCCCCGGTTCACAATGAGCAGTTCTTC.

V usage is TRBV13 and J usage is TRBJ1-1; 8 bases line up with TRBD1. The CDR3 extends over 19 amino acids. The V gene end was trimmed by 5 bases and the J gene end by 5 bases; junction bases not matched to a gene: 22. Germline V gene data show CDR1 as PRHDT and CDR2 as FYEKMQ (reference sequence). CDR3 coding DNA: TGTGCCAGCAGCCCCGAAATTACGTTGGGCAGGGGGCTTCTTACTGAAGCTTTCTTT. Residues: CASSPEITLGRGLLTEAFF.

This rearrangement joins TRBV2 to TRBJ1-1; D not resolved. Germline V gene lookup returns CDR1 SNHLY and CDR2 FYNNEI. The CDR3 loop spans 16 amino acids. Trimming removed 3 bases at V and 5 bases at J, with 19 bases between. The CDR3 nucleotides read TGTGCCAGCAGTGAGCTTCGCATTGGGCTCGTAACTGAAGCTTTCTTT. This translates into CASSELRIGLVTEAFF.

The V call is TRBV27, the J call TRBJ1-5, with 9 positions matching TRBD1. With V trimmed by 5 bases and J by 5 bases, 4 bases remained unmatched. There are 14 residues in the CDR3. Germline CDR1 is MNHEY and CDR2 is SMNVEV (reference sequence). This CDR3 reads CASSPGQGYQPQHF. The CDR3, as DNA: TGTGCCAGCAGTCCGGGACAGGGCTATCAGCCCCAGCATTTT.

The rearrangement joins TRBV11-2 to TRBJ1-6; the match to TRBD1 covers 9 bases. Germline CDR1 SGHAT, CDR2 FQNNGV. The CDR3 sequence is 15 residues long. The V segment lost 5 bases and the J segment 10 bases; nucleotides outside the gene matches: 9. CDR3 coding DNA: TGTGCCAGCAGCAGGTGGACAGGGGCAGGCTCACCCCTCCACTTT. Translating gives CASSRWTGAGSPLHF. The full variable domain, rest sourced from reference TRBV11-2 and TRBJ1-6, is EAGVAQSPRYKIIEKRQSVAFWCNPISGHATLYWYQQILGQGPKLLIQFQNNGVVDDSQLPKDRFSAERLKGVDSTLKIQPAKLEDSAVYLCASSRWTGAGSPLHFGNGTRLTVT.

V gene TRBV6-6 combines with J gene TRBJ2-5; 16 positions match TRBD2. CDR1 MNHNY and CDR2 SVGAGI come from the germline V gene (reference sequence). The CDR3 covers 14 residues. After removal of 2 bases from V and 13 bases from J, the junction contained 4 bases not matched to a gene. CDR3 residues: CASSYGTSGGEGYF. DNA of the CDR3: TGTGCCAGCAGTTACGGGACTAGCGGGGGGGAGGGGTACTTC.

The chain has TRBV5-6 and TRBJ1-1; the D gene is possibly TRBD1 (6 bases). Per germline, CDR1 SGHDT and CDR2 YYEEEE. Trimming stripped 3 bases from V and 8 bases from J, with 8 bases between. The CDR3 covers 11 residues. The CDR3 region has the DNA TGTGCCAGCAGCTGGGGGCGGGAAGCTTTCTTT. It yields the protein CASSWGREAFF.

V and J are TRBV7-9 and TRBJ1-2; 7 bases map to TRBD1. V lost 5 bases to trimming and J lost 0 bases; unmatched junction nucleotides: 3. The germline V gene has CDR1 SEHNR and CDR2 FQNEAQ (reference sequence). This CDR3 region has 14 residues. This chain's CDR3 is CASSIQGTNYGYTF. CDR3 DNA sequence: TGTGCCAGCAGCATACAGGGGACTAACTATGGCTACACCTTC.

The chain links TRBV11-3 to TRBJ2-1, with 7 bases that match TRBD2. The germline CDR1 and CDR2 sequences are SGHNT and YENEEA. The CDR3 runs to 14 residues. Unmatched junction bases numbered 9, after V lost 5 bases and J lost 8 bases. The chain's CDR3 is CASSREAGAYEQFF. The DNA for the CDR3 is TGTGCCAGCAGCCGCGAGGCGGGAGCCTATGAGCAGTTCTTC.

J is TRBJ1-6 and V is TRBV10-2, with 8 bases aligning to TRBD1. The V and J ends lost 7 bases and 6 bases, in that order; junction bases with no gene match: 5. This CDR3 has 14 residues. The germline V gene encodes CDR1 WSHSY and CDR2 SAAADI. Written as DNA, the CDR3 is TGCGCCAGCACCCCGGGACAGGTTAATTCACCCCTCCACTTT. Translated, it gives CASTPGQVNSPLHF.

The gene calls are TRBV29-1 and TRBJ2-7; TRBD2 might be the D (5 bases). Trimming pared 4 bases from V and 2 bases from J, leaving 12 bases between. The CDR3 is 13 amino acids. In germline, CDR1 is SQVTM, CDR2 ANQGSEA. The CDR3 region has the DNA TGCAGCGTTGCCGGGGTTCAGACCTACGAGCAGTACTTC. Amino acid sequence: CSVAGVQTYEQYF.

J is TRBJ1-4 and V is TRBV5-8, with 7 bases identical to TRBD1. This CDR3 has 15 amino acids. V lost 4 bases and J lost 7; bases outside the gene matches: 10. Germline lookup yields CDR1 SGHTS and CDR2 YDEGEE. For the CDR3, the DNA is TGTGCCAGCAGCCCGACAGGGAGTTATAGTGAAAAACTGTTTTTT. Translating it yields CASSPTGSYSEKLFF.

The rearrangement links TRBV6-6 to TRBJ2-2; TRBD2 is a possible D gene (5 bases). V was cut by 2 bases and J by 1 base, with 11 bases left in between. The CDR3 sequence is 16 residues long. Germline V lookup: CDR1 MNHNY, CDR2 SVGAGI (reference sequence). The CDR3 protein is CASSYLSAVNTGELFF. CDR3 DNA: TGTGCCAGCAGTTACCTCTCAGCGGTGAACACCGGGGAGCTGTTTTTT.

The CDR3 region has the DNA TGTGCCAGCAGCCTCACAGGGGATGAGCAGTTCTTC. Residues: CASSLTGDEQFF. The chain has TRBV28 and TRBJ2-1; TRBD1 agrees at 7 bases. This CDR3 contains 12 residues. The V gene's germline CDR1 is MDHEN and CDR2 SYDVKM. Trimming removed 6 bases from V and 8 bases from J; junction bases left unmatched: 4.